A single sample gave rise to the 5 T cell receptor beta chains below, sequenced in a study of T cell changes during pregnancy in multiple sclerosis. Using immunoSEQ multiplex PCR, the repertoire was profiled, and TCRdb retains in-frame clones only, with some absent. The sample lists about 40,000 clones; more than 80% were seen once. The specimen comprised CD4+ T cells from peripheral blood mononuclear cells, sampled in the third trimester of pregnancy. These receptors originate from a female donor with multiple sclerosis, enrolled in a pregnancy study.

The CDR3 DNA reads as TGTGCCAGCAGTGCTGCAGGGCTAGCGGGAGTCGCCTACGAGCAGTACTTC. Protein product: CASSAAGLAGVAYEQYF. The chain links TRBV28 to TRBJ2-7, with 10 bases lining up with TRBD2. The V gene end was trimmed by 5 bases and the J gene end by 2 bases; junction bases not matched to a gene: 12. CDR1 MDHEN and CDR2 SYDVKM come from the germline V gene. This CDR3 region has 17 residues.

The chain combines TRBV18 with TRBJ2-7; D not resolved. Trimming cost V 2 bases and J 1 base, with 12 bases left between them. The CDR3 consists of 15 residues. Germline loops: CDR1 KGHSH, CDR2 LQKENI. CDR3 sequence reads: CASSPEQTNSYEQYF. CDR3 nucleotide sequence: TGTGCCAGCTCACCAGAGCAAACGAATTCCTACGAGCAGTACTTC.

The chain combines TRBV28 with TRBJ2-7; D is perhaps TRBD1 (5 bases). The CDR3 loop spans 14 amino acids. CDR1 is MDHEN and CDR2 is SYDVKM in the germline V gene. V lost 6 bases, J lost 0 bases, and 12 bases lay in between. For the CDR3, the DNA is TGTGCCAGCAGCTATCAGGGCCCCTCCTACGAGCAGTACTTC. Protein product: CASSYQGPSYEQYF.

The chain combines TRBV5-4 with TRBJ2-3; 8 bases line up with TRBD2. The CDR3 is 15 residues long. V lost 1 base, J lost 5 bases, and 6 bases stayed unmatched. Germline V gene data show CDR1 as SGHNT and CDR2 as YYREEE (reference sequence). CDR3 sequence (DNA): TGTGCCAGCAGCTTGCGGGGGGGAGCGGTAGATACGCAGTATTTT. Its translation: CASSLRGGAVDTQYF.

This clone was recorded once. The rearrangement uses TRBV19 and TRBJ2-3, with no clear D. Germline V gene lookup returns CDR1 LNHDA and CDR2 SQIVND (reference sequence). This CDR3 spans 13 amino acids. V was clipped by 1 base and J by 6 bases, with 8 bases between them. CDR3 residues: CASSIGLADTQYF. CDR3 coding DNA: TGTGCCAGTAGTATAGGACTGGCGGATACGCAGTATTTT.